By frequency in the sample, the clone carrying this T cell receptor delta chain is medium-sized. The antigen is undetermined. This specimen belongs to a study of Vδ1+ human thymocytes. Study results and limitations: Thymic TRG and TRD repertoires appeared highly polyclonal, with Gaussian CDR3 length distributions. Unlike peripheral blood Vdelta1+ controls, thymic delta-chain sequences included around 21% Vdelta2 and few Vdelta3. TRD repertoires were essentially private, unlike widely shared TRG clonotypes.

Thymocytes were sorted as CD3+ TCRVdelta1+ TCRVdelta2- after alphabeta T cell depletion. Germline V gives CDR1 GEAIGNYY, CDR2 EKD. The CDR3 extends over 13 amino acids. V dropped 5 bases and J dropped 4 bases, with 13 bases sitting between them. RNA was extracted from the cells and then reverse transcribed. The CDR3 regions were amplified by multiplex PCR from V-gene primers to a constant-region primer. TCRdb reran clone calling via CATT on the multiplex PCR reads. The data show over 20,000 delta-chain clones, around 7.9% seen once. The receptor's source is a child younger than two who had congenital heart surgery. Sample: Vdelta1+ gamma-delta thymocytes from the thymus. As for subset: FACS-sorted CD3+ TCRalphabeta- TCRVdelta1+ TCRVdelta2- thymocytes. The chain uses TRDV2 and TRDJ1, with a tentative D call TRDD3 (6 bases). The CDR3 reads CACVRGTLDKLIF. The CDR3 coding sequence is TGTGCCTGTGTCCGGGGGACCCTCGATAAACTCATCTTT.